The present T cell receptor (beta chain) was sequenced within a study of cytomegalovirus exposure and HLA in healthy donors. Study-level points and caveats: Reportedly, HLA-A and HLA-B alleles of most subjects were accurately predicted from TCR beta. Rarity characterized most TCR sequences, yet some public TCRs appeared in many donors. The classifier reportedly diagnosed cytomegalovirus status with high sensitivity and specificity.

60 Vbeta and 13 Jbeta primers were used in PCR. Repertoires were generated with immunoSEQ multiplex PCR, while TCRdb's copy carries only in-frame clones and drops some. The sample lists some 74,000 clones, about three quarters occurring once. This clone was seen once. The antigen is unknown. The CDR3 has 15 residues. Germline CDR1 SQVTM, CDR2 ANQGSEA. Trimming removed 6 bases from V and 5 bases from J; junction bases left unmatched: 6. The origin of this receptor is a male donor in good health and CMV-seronegative. This chain links TRBV29-1 with TRBJ2-1, with 14 bases that match TRBD2. What was sequenced was PBMCs. CDR3 bases: TGCAGCGTCCCCGGGACTAGCGGGAGCCACAATGAGCAGTTCTTC. Its translation is CSVPGTSGSHNEQFF.